The rows below give T cell receptor beta chains drawn from one sample of a study of blood T cell repertoires in COVID-19. Clones were sequenced by immunoSEQ multiplex PCR, and TCRdb holds only the in-frame ones, with some missing. The sample carries about 80,000 clones, around 88% recorded once. The sample consisted of peripheral blood. The receptor set was obtained from a man of 80 years or more with active or convalescent COVID-19. Both conserved end residues are part of each CDR3. Each record gives: D gene, V gene, clone size, J gene, CDR3 protein, CDR3 DNA. A D gene is named only where the DNA matches it firmly. Not every row has a clone size; where given, it reads once, few, many or a size class.

>TRBD1|TRBV28|NA|TRBJ2-5
CASSRQGIKETQYF
TGTGCCAGCAGCCGACAGGGGATTAAGGAGACCCAGTACTTC
>TRBD2|TRBV30|NA|TRBJ2-3
CAGRTGRGSTDTQYF
TGTGCCGGTCGGACGGGGCGGGGGAGCACAGATACGCAGTATTTT
>TRBD1|TRBV5-1|NA|TRBJ1-2
CASRVQQQGFGYTF
TGCGCCAGCAGAGTCCAGCAACAGGGGTTTGGCTACACCTTC
>NA|TRBV13|once|TRBJ1-2
CASSLARMTNYGYTF
TGTGCCAGCAGCTTAGCGCGTATGACTAACTATGGCTACACCTTC
>NA|TRBV19|NA|TRBJ1-2
CASQIGGSNYGYTF
TGTGCCAGTCAAATTGGGGGCTCTAACTATGGCTACACCTTC
>NA|TRBV21-1|once|TRBJ1-5
CASSKGPRQYNQPQHF
TGTGCCAGCAGCAAAGGGCCCCGACAGTACAATCAGCCCCAGCATTTT
>TRBD2|TRBV28|NA|TRBJ2-4
CASSKGLAGVIQYF
TGTGCCAGCAGCAAGGGACTAGCGGGAGTTATTCAGTACTTC
>TRBD1|TRBV2|NA|TRBJ2-7
CASSAGDRGSYEQYF
TGTGCCAGCAGTGCCGGGGACAGGGGTTCCTACGAGCAGTACTTC
>NA|TRBV19|once|TRBJ1-6
CASQGLRTNSPLHF
TGTGCCAGTCAGGGGTTACGGACTAATTCACCCCTCCACTTT
>TRBD2|TRBV7-2|NA|TRBJ2-1
CASSLSLSSGSSEQFF
TGTGCCAGCAGCTTAAGTTTATCTAGCGGGAGTAGTGAGCAGTTCTTC
>TRBD1|TRBV19|NA|TRBJ1-6
CASSIRGHNSPLHF
TGTGCCAGTAGTATCAGGGGGCATAATTCACCCCTCCACTTT
>TRBD1|TRBV24-1|NA|TRBJ1-1
CATSRPGQGTNRGANTEAFF
TGTGCCACCAGTAGACCGGGACAGGGGACCAACCGTGGGGCGAACACTGAAGCTTTCTTT
>TRBD1|TRBV6-5|once|TRBJ1-1
CAGYGTGAMNTEAFF
TGTGCCGGATACGGGACAGGGGCGATGAACACTGAAGCTTTCTTT
>NA|TRBV6-5|NA|TRBJ1-2
CASSFSADYGYTF
TGTGCCAGCAGTTTCTCAGCTGACTATGGCTACACCTTC
>NA|TRBV4-1|NA|TRBJ1-2
CASSQDNLGSGYTF
TGCGCCAGCAGCCAAGATAATTTGGGCTCTGGCTACACCTTC
>TRBD1|TRBV5-1|NA|TRBJ1-6
CASSSGQGLSPLHF
TGCGCCAGCAGCTCGGGACAGGGCCTATCACCCCTCCACTTT
>NA|TRBV5-1|NA|TRBJ2-7
CASSDGAYEQYF
TGCGCCAGCAGTGACGGGGCCTACGAGCAGTACTTC
>TRBD2|TRBV11-2|NA|TRBJ2-3
CASRLLAGGGDTQYF
TGTGCCAGCAGGCTTCTAGCGGGAGGCGGGGATACGCAGTATTTT
>NA|TRBV19|NA|TRBJ1-2
CASSMGADYGYTF
TGTGCCAGTAGCATGGGGGCGGACTATGGCTACACCTTC
>TRBD1|TRBV6-6|NA|TRBJ2-2
CASLRTGNGELFF
TGTGCCAGCCTAAGGACAGGGAACGGGGAGCTGTTTTTT
>TRBD1|TRBV28|NA|TRBJ1-2
CASSLRPTLADRVGNYGYTF
TGTGCCAGCAGTTTACGCCCCACACTGGCTGACAGGGTGGGTAACTATGGCTACACCTTC
>NA|TRBV9|once|TRBJ2-5
CASSSRGQETQYF
TGTGCCAGCAGCTCACGGGGCCAAGAGACCCAGTACTTC
>TRBD2|TRBV7-2|NA|TRBJ2-2
CASSKILGGRPRTGELFF
TGTGCCAGCAGCAAAATACTCGGGGGGAGGCCGCGCACCGGGGAGCTGTTTTTT
>NA|TRBV9|NA|TRBJ1-1
CASSVAPDTEAFF
TGTGCCAGCAGCGTAGCGCCGGACACTGAAGCTTTCTTT
>NA|TRBV5-8|NA|TRBJ2-5
CASSLVRGGETQYF
TGTGCCAGCAGCTTGGTACGAGGGGGAGAGACCCAGTACTTC
>NA|TRBV4-1|once|TRBJ1-5
CASSRGGDQPQHF
TGCGCCAGCAGCCGCGGAGGGGACCAGCCCCAGCATTTT
>TRBD1|TRBV3-1/TRBV3-2|NA|TRBJ1-6
CASRGKTGVRPPLHF
TGTGCCAGCAGAGGAAAGACAGGGGTAAGGCCACCCCTCCACTTT
>NA|TRBV18|NA|TRBJ1-1
CASSPDRITEAFF
TGTGCCAGCTCACCGGACAGAATCACTGAAGCTTTCTTT
>NA|TRBV3-1/TRBV3-2|NA|TRBJ2-1
CASSQDAAEYNEQFF
TGTGCCAGCAGCCAAGACGCAGCGGAGTACAATGAGCAGTTCTTC
>NA|TRBV11-2|few|TRBJ1-3
CASSLGLGNTIYF
TGTGCCAGCAGCTTAGGTCTTGGAAACACCATATATTTT
>TRBD1|TRBV6-2/TRBV6-3|NA|TRBJ1-4
CASSRTGDELFF
TGTGCCAGCAGTCGAACAGGGGATGAACTGTTTTTT
>TRBD1|TRBV6-6|NA|TRBJ1-2
CASSYPTGVDGYTF
TGTGCCAGCAGTTACCCGACAGGGGTCGACGGCTACACCTTC
>NA|TRBV12-3/TRBV12-4|once|TRBJ1-6
CASSYSYSPLHF
TGTGCCAGCAGTTATAGCTATTCACCCCTCCACTTT
>TRBD2|TRBV5-6|NA|TRBJ2-2
CASSLSAGLNTGELFF
TGTGCCAGCAGCTTGTCAGCGGGACTGAACACCGGGGAGCTGTTTTTT
>TRBD2|TRBV6-1|few|TRBJ2-7
CASSDPRDYPYEQYF
TGTGCCAGCAGTGACCCCCGGGACTATCCCTACGAGCAGTACTTC
>NA|TRBV10-2|NA|TRBJ1-6
CASTPAGNNSPLHF
TGCGCCAGCACCCCCGCAGGGAATAATTCACCCCTCCACTTT
>TRBD1|TRBV10-3|NA|TRBJ2-3
CASGTGVNTDTQYF
TGTGCCAGTGGGACAGGGGTAAACACAGATACGCAGTATTTT
>TRBD2|TRBV5-5|NA|TRBJ2-7
CAPLAGLNSHEQYF
TGTGCCCCACTAGCGGGGCTTAATTCCCACGAGCAGTACTTC
>NA|TRBV2|NA|TRBJ1-5
CASKLDSLSNQPQHF
TGTGCCAGCAAATTAGACAGTCTTAGCAATCAGCCCCAGCATTTT
>TRBD2|TRBV18|once|TRBJ2-1
CASSPPYSGGFIGPNEQFF
TGTGCCAGCTCACCACCCTATAGCGGGGGATTTATAGGACCCAATGAGCAGTTCTTC
>NA|TRBV30|once|TRBJ1-5
CAWSVRGISNQPQHF
TGTGCCTGGAGTGTACGTGGCATTAGCAATCAGCCCCAGCATTTT